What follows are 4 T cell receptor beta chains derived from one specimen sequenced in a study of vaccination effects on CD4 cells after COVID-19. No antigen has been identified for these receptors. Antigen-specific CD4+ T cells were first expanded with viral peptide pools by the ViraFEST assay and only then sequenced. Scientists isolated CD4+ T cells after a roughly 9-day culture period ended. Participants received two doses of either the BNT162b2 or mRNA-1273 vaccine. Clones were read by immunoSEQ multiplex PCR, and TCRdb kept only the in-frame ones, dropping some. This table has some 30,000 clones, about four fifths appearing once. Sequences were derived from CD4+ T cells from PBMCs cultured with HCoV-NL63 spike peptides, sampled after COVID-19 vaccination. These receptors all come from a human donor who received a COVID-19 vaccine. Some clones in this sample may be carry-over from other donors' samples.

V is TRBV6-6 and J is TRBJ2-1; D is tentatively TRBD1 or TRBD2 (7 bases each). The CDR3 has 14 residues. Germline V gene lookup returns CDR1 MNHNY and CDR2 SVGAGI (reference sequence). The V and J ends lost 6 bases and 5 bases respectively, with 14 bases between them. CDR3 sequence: CASSFRGGDNEQFF. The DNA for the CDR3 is TGTGCCAGCAGCTTCAGGGGGGGGGACAATGAGCAGTTCTTC.

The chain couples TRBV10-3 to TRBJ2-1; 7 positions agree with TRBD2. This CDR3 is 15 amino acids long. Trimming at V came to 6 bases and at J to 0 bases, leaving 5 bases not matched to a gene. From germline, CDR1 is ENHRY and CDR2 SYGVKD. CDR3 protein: CAIRPSGRSYNEQFF. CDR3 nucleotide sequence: TGTGCCATCAGACCTAGCGGCCGCTCCTACAATGAGCAGTTCTTC.

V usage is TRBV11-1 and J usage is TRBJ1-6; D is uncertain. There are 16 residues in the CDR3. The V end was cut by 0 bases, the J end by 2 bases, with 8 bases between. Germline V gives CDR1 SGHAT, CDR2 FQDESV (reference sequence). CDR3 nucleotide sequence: TGTGCCAGCAGCTTAGCGAAGGTGGCCTATAATTCACCCCTCCACTTT. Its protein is CASSLAKVAYNSPLHF.

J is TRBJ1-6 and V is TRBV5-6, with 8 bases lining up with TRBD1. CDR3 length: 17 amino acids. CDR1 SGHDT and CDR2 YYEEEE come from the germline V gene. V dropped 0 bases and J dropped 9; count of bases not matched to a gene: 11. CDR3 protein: CASSLGAPGGLGSPLHF. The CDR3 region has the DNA TGTGCCAGCAGCTTGGGGGCTCCAGGGGGCTTAGGTTCACCCCTCCACTTT.